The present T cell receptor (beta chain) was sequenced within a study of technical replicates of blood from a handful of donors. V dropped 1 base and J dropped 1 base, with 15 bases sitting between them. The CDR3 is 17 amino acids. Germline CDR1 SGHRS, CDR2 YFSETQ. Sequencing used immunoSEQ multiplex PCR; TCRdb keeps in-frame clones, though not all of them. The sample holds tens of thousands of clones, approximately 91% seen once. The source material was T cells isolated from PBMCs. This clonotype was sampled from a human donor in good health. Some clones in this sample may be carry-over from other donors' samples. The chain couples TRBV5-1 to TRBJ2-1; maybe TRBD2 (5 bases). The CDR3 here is CASSLSFMRESYNEQFF. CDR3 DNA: TGCGCCAGCAGCTTGTCCTTCATGAGGGAATCCTACAATGAGCAGTTCTTC.